A single T cell receptor beta chain is shown here with its context. This record comes from a study of blood T cell repertoires in COVID-19. V dropped 4 bases and J dropped 10 bases, with 14 bases sitting between them. The CDR3 covers 13 residues. Germline loops: CDR1 SNHLY, CDR2 FYNNEI. Sequenced by immunoSEQ multiplex PCR; TCRdb stores in-frame clones only, minus some. The sample shows about 210,000 clones, 70% to 90% of them seen only once. Sample: peripheral blood. The V call is TRBV2, the J call TRBJ2-1; tentative D call: TRBD2 (5 bases). The receptor was derived from a woman between 40 and 55 years old with acute or convalescent COVID-19. In DNA form, the CDR3 reads TGTGCCAGCAGTGTGAGGGTCTCGGGAGAGCAGTTCTTC. The encoded protein is CASSVRVSGEQFF.